Shown below are 8 T cell receptor beta chains from a single sample sequenced in a study of human T cells and chemical hapten exposure. Time point denoted: patch test 1, 2 weeks after DPC sensitization. Treatment noted: therapeutic diphenylcyclopropenone sensitization with weekly scalp DPC. One entry per CDR3 protein results from TCRdb running MiXCR on the RACE reads. The data contain 90,000 to 120,000 distinct CDR3 sequences, 11% of them singletons. Specimen: whole blood, collected in connection with sensitization to the hapten diphenylcyclopropenone (DPC). Every receptor here comes from a woman aged 40 to 50 with alopecia areata. Some clones in this sample may be carry-over from other donors' samples.

V and J are TRBV25-1 and TRBJ1-2; 8 bases match TRBD1. V was clipped by 10 bases and J by 2 bases; unmatched bases: 15. This CDR3 contains 16 residues. Germline V lookup: CDR1 MGHDK, CDR2 SYGVNS. This CDR3 reads CATRGQGTGENYGYTF. The CDR3 DNA sequence: TGTGCCACCCGCGGACAGGGTACGGGAGAGAACTATGGCTACACCTTC.

This clonotype was recorded at least ten times. The chain uses TRBV18 and TRBJ2-1; D is uncertain. V was cut by 3 bases and J by 4 bases, with 4 bases left in between. The CDR3 consists of 12 residues. Germline V CDR1 and CDR2: KGHSH, LQKENI. In nucleotides, the CDR3 is TGTGCCAGCTCACCGGAGTACAATGAGCAGTTCTTC. Amino acids: CASSPEYNEQFF.

The chain is built from TRBV3-1 and TRBJ1-1; a possible D gene is TRBD1 (6 bases). The V gene's germline CDR1 is LGHDT and CDR2 YNNKEL (reference sequence). The CDR3 is made up of 13 amino acids. V was cut by 5 bases and J by 4 bases, with 11 bases left in between. The DNA of the CDR3 is TGTGCCAGCAGCTTCGGGGGCGTCACTGAAGCTTTCTTT. It codes for CASSFGGVTEAFF.

V gene TRBV12-3 or TRBV12-4 combines with J gene TRBJ1-4; D may be TRBD1 (5 bases). The CDR3 has 15 residues. Between the trimmed V and J ends, which lost 2 bases and 7 bases, there was a span of 14 bases. In DNA form, the CDR3 reads TGTGCCAGCAGTTTAACGGTTGGGGGGAGTGAAAAACTGTTTTTT. This encodes CASSLTVGGSEKLFF.

This clonotype was recorded many times. The chain employs TRBV5-5 and TRBJ2-2, with D perhaps assigned TRBD1 or TRBD2 (5 bases each). V was cut by 4 bases and J by 3 bases, with 19 bases left in between. The germline V gene encodes CDR1 SGHKS and CDR2 YYEKEE (reference sequence). The CDR3 sequence is 17 residues long. The CDR3 loop reads CASSRGTFGMDTGELFF. CDR3 in DNA: TGTGCCAGCAGCCGTGGGACCTTTGGGATGGACACCGGGGAGCTGTTTTTT.

The rearrangement uses TRBV7-2 and TRBJ1-2, with a tentative D call TRBD1 (6 bases). Trimming pared 0 bases from V and 4 bases from J, leaving 15 bases between. This CDR3 has 16 amino acids. Germline CDR1 SGHTA, CDR2 FQGNSA. This chain's CDR3 is CASSLALIGQTYGYTF. DNA for the CDR3: TGTGCCAGCAGCTTAGCACTCATAGGACAGACCTATGGCTACACCTTC.

This clonotype was picked up a small number of times. This chain connects TRBV18 to TRBJ1-1; 7 bases fit TRBD1. CDR1 and CDR2 (germline): KGHSH, LQKENI. The CDR3 extends over 17 amino acids. The J segment lost 3 bases and the V segment lost 2 bases, leaving 12 bases of the junction unmatched. CDR3: CASSPTNLRGRDTEAFF. DNA for the CDR3: TGTGCCAGCTCACCAACGAACTTGAGGGGGCGCGACACTGAAGCTTTCTTT.

This clonotype was seen a few times. V is TRBV28 and J is TRBJ2-7, with unresolved D. V shed 8 bases and J shed 5 bases, with 4 bases lying between them. The germline CDR1 and CDR2 sequences are MDHEN and SYDVKM. This CDR3 contains 9 residues. CDR3: CASVDEQYF. CDR3 nucleotides: TGTGCCAGCGTCGACGAGCAGTACTTC.